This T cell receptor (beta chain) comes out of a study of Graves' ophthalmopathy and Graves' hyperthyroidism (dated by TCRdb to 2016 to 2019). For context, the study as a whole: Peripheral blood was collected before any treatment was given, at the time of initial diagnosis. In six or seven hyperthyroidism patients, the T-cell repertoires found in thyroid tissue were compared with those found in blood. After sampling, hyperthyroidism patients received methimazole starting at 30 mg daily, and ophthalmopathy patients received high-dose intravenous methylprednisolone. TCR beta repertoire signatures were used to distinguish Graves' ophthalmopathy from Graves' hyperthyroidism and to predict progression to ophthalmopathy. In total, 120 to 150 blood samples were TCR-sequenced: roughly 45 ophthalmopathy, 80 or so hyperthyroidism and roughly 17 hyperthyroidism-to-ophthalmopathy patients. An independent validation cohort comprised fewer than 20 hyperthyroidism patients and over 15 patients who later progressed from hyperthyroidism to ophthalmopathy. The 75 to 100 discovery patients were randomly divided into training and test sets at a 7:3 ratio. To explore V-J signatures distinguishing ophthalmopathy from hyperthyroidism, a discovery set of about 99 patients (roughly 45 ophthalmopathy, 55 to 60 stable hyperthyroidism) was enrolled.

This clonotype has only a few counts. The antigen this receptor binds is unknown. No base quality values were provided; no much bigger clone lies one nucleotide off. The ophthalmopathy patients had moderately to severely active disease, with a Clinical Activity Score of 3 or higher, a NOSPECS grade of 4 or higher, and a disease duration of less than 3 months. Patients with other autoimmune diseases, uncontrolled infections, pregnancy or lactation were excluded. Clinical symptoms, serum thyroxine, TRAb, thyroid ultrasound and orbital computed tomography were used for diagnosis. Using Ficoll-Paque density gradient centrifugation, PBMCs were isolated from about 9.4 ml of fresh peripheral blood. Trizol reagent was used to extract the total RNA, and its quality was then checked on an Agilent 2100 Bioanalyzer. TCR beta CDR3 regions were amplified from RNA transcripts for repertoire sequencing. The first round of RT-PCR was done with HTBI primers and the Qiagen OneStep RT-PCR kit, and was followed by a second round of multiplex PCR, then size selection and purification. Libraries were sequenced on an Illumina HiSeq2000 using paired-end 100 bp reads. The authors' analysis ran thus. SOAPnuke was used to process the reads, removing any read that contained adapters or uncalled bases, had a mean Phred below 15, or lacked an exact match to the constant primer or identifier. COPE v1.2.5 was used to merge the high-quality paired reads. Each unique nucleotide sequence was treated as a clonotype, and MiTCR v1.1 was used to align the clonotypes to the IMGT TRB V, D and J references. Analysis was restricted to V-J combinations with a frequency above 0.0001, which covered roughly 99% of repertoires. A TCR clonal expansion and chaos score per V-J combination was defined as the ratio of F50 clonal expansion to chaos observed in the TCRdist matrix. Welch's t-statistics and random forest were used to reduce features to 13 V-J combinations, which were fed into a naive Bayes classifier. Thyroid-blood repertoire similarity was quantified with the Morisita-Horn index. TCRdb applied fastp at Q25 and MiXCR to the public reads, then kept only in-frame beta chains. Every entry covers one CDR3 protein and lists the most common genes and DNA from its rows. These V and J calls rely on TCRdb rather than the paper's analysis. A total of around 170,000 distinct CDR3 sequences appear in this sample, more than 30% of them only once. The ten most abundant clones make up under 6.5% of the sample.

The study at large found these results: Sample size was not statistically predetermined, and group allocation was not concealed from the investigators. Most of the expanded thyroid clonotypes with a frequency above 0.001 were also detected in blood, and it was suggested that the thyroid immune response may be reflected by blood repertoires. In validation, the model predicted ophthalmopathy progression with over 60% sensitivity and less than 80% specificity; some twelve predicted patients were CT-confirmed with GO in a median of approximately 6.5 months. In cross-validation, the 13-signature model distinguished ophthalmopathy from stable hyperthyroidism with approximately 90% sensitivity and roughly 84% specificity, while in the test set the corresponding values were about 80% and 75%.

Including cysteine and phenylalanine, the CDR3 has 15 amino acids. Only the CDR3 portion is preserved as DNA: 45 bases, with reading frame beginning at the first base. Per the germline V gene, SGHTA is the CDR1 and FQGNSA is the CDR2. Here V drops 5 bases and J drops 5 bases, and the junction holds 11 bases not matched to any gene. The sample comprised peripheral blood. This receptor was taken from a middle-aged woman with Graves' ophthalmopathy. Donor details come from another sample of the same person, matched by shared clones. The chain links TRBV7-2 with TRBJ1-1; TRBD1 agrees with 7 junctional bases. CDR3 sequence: CASSPSRTGWTEAFF. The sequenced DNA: TGTGCCAGCAGCCCCTCCCGGACAGGTTGGACTGAAGCTTTCTTT.